Sequencing of this T cell receptor beta chain was carried out in a study of Ad26.COV2.S vaccination and SARS-CoV-2 variants. Findings and limits, study-wide: While placebo recipients had lower spike-specific TCR breadth, vaccine recipients had more.

The treatment here: some 20 received Ad26.COV2.S at low or high dose, single or two shots; about five received placebo; per-sample allocation not given. Each sample was drawn 63 days after the first injection (of vaccine or placebo). This CDR3 spans 14 amino acids. Trimming took 5 bases from V and 10 from J, leaving 18 bases between them. Germline-derived CDR1 and CDR2 are GTSNPN and SVGIG (reference sequence). Details on this clone: Its antigen is unidentified.

TCRdb keeps only in-frame clones here, not all; method: immunoSEQ multiplex PCR. This table has roughly 700,000 clones, 70% to 90% appearing once. Here the sequenced sample was peripheral blood, taken in a trial of Ad26.COV2.S vaccine versus placebo. V usage is TRBV30 and J usage is TRBJ1-6; possible D gene TRBD1, 5 bases. The clonotype originates from a person aged 18-65 years who received the Ad26.COV2.S COVID-19 vaccine or a placebo. CDR3 DNA sequence: TGTGCCTGGGATCCCCCGCAGGGACGATCACCCCTCCACTTT. This encodes CAWDPPQGRSPLHF.